The rows below give T cell receptor beta chains drawn from one sample of a study of a mutant IDH1 vaccine in newly diagnosed glioma. No cognate antigen is known for these TCRs. Assay used: immunoSEQ multiplex PCR; TCRdb lists only in-frame clones, some missing. The profile covers some 25,000 clones, with 60% to 80% appearing a single time and approximately 9.1% taken by the ten largest. The source was PBMCs, collected from a glioma patient whose treatment included an IDH1 peptide vaccine. These receptors all stem from a woman between 18 and 29 years old with glioma. The CDR3 runs from the conserved cysteine through the conserved F or W. The D gene is left open where the match is weak. Clone size, where shown, is once, few, many, or a class for clones that have expanded.

D	V	size	J	CDR3	DNA
.	TRBV6-1	once	TRBJ2-5	CASSEAETGGETQYF	TGTGCCAGCAGTGAAGCAGAAACCGGAGGGGAGACCCAGTACTTC
.	TRBV19	.	TRBJ2-2	CASRGEQFTGELFF	TGTGCCAGTAGAGGGGAGCAGTTCACCGGGGAGCTGTTTTTT
TRBD1	TRBV19	.	TRBJ2-6	CASTPGQGATGANVLTF	TGTGCCAGTACTCCAGGACAGGGGGCGACTGGGGCCAACGTCCTGACTTTC
.	TRBV30	.	TRBJ1-2	CAWSVGGDYGYTF	TGTGCCTGGAGTGTGGGGGGGGACTATGGCTACACCTTC
TRBD1	TRBV9	.	TRBJ1-5	CASSVGGDRGLSNQPQHF	TGTGCCAGCAGCGTAGGGGGAGACAGGGGTTTGAGCAATCAGCCCCAGCATTTT
.	TRBV6-5	.	TRBJ2-7	CATLKRAPYEQYF	TGTGCCACCCTAAAGCGGGCCCCCTACGAGCAGTACTTC
.	TRBV19	.	TRBJ1-6	CASSIGVQGSPLHF	TGTGCCAGTAGTATAGGGGTCCAGGGCTCACCCCTCCACTTT
.	TRBV27	.	TRBJ1-1	CASSFRQLNTEAFF	TGTGCCAGCAGTTTTAGACAGTTGAACACTGAAGCTTTCTTT
.	TRBV28	.	TRBJ2-3	CASNRAGYTDTQYF	TGTGCCAGCAATCGGGCAGGATACACAGATACGCAGTATTTT
TRBD1	TRBV28	.	TRBJ2-7	CASTYSRQGNNEQYF	TGTGCCAGCACCTATTCAAGACAGGGTAATAACGAGCAGTACTTC
.	TRBV6-5	.	TRBJ2-3	CASSYGGSDTQYF	TGTGCCAGCAGTTATGGGGGTTCAGATACGCAGTATTTT
.	TRBV28	.	TRBJ2-2	CASSSTGYGGELFF	TGTGCCAGCAGTTCTACAGGGTATGGCGGGGAGCTGTTTTTT
.	TRBV5-4	.	TRBJ2-3	CASNALASTDTQYF	TGTGCCAGCAATGCCCTAGCGAGCACAGATACGCAGTATTTT
TRBD1	TRBV2	.	TRBJ1-3	CASRVGRQGSSGNTIYF	TGTGCCAGCAGAGTAGGGAGACAGGGATCGTCTGGAAACACCATATATTTT
.	TRBV15	few	TRBJ1-5	CATSREWQVNQPQHF	TGTGCCACCAGCAGAGAGTGGCAGGTCAATCAGCCCCAGCATTTT
.	TRBV19	.	TRBJ1-5	CASSISSAGDGLSNQPQHF	TGTGCCAGTAGTATTTCGTCAGCTGGGGACGGCTTAAGCAATCAGCCCCAGCATTTT
TRBD1	TRBV10-3	.	TRBJ2-3	CAISRDRVADTQYF	TGTGCCATCAGTCGGGACAGGGTAGCAGATACGCAGTATTTT
.	TRBV6-5	.	TRBJ2-7	CASSPSQLPGYEQYF	TGTGCCAGCAGCCCATCACAACTTCCTGGCTACGAGCAGTACTTC
.	TRBV6-4	.	TRBJ2-2	CASSDSGNTGELFF	TGTGCCAGCAGTGACTCAGGGAACACCGGGGAGCTGTTTTTT
.	TRBV6-1	medium-sized	TRBJ1-5	CASSPTTGYNQPQHF	TGTGCCAGCAGCCCCACTACAGGGTACAATCAGCCCCAGCATTTT
TRBD2	TRBV25-1	.	TRBJ2-7	CASSGTSGDTYEQYF	TGTGCCAGCAGCGGGACTAGCGGGGATACCTACGAGCAGTACTTC
.	TRBV11-3	few	TRBJ2-7	CASSLGQTVYEQYF	TGTGCCAGCAGCTTAGGACAGACCGTCTACGAGCAGTACTTC
.	TRBV5-1	.	TRBJ1-2	CASRTGQTPGGYTF	TGCGCCAGCAGGACGGGGCAGACCCCCGGCGGCTACACCTTC
TRBD1	TRBV30	few	TRBJ1-5	CAWETGINQPQHF	TGTGCCTGGGAGACAGGGATCAATCAGCCCCAGCATTTT
TRBD1	TRBV4-2	once	TRBJ1-6	CASRRNGQANSPLHF	TGTGCCAGCAGACGAAACGGACAGGCGAATTCACCCCTCCACTTT
.	TRBV19	.	TRBJ1-1	CASSIGGQGRGNTEAFF	TGTGCCAGTAGTATAGGAGGGCAGGGAAGAGGGAACACTGAAGCTTTCTTT
.	TRBV9	.	TRBJ1-1	CASSLRYLGGEAFF	TGTGCCAGCAGCCTGCGATACCTAGGCGGTGAAGCTTTCTTT
.	TRBV6-6	.	TRBJ2-1	CASSSGVAAGEQFF	TGTGCCAGCAGTTCCGGGGTAGCGGCGGGTGAGCAGTTCTTC
.	TRBV7-9	.	TRBJ1-2	CASSLVGGYGYTF	TGTGCCAGCAGCTTAGTCGGGGGGTACGGCTACACCTTC
.	TRBV11-2	.	TRBJ1-4	CASSLRRGTNEKLFF	TGTGCCAGCAGCCTTCGAAGGGGGACGAATGAAAAACTGTTTTTT
.	TRBV7-9	.	TRBJ2-1	CASSLGASSYNEQFF	TGTGCCAGCAGCTTAGGGGCGAGCTCCTACAATGAGCAGTTCTTC
.	TRBV6-5	once	TRBJ1-1	CASTARGSTEAFF	TGTGCCAGCACTGCTAGGGGGAGCACTGAAGCTTTCTTT